These T cell receptor beta chains were read from a single sample in a study of Graves' ophthalmopathy and Graves' hyperthyroidism. A single record per CDR3 protein comes from TCRdb applying MiXCR to the multiplex PCR reads. There are 400,000 or so distinct CDR3 sequences in the sample; 15% to 17% occur only once, and roughly 7% lies in the top ten. Sequenced sample: peripheral blood. These receptors came from a woman aged 18-29 years with stable Graves' hyperthyroidism. Each CDR3 is given with its conserved first and last residue. A D gene is named only where the DNA matches it firmly. Expanded clones are given a class, and other clones once, few, many or no size at all.

j_call: TRBJ1-5
d_call: .
v_call: TRBV19
clone_size: many
cdr3_nt: TGTGCCAGTAGTTCCCCGGAGGGAGACCAGCCCCAGCATTTT
cdr3_aa: CASSSPEGDQPQHF

j_call: TRBJ2-2
d_call: TRBD1
v_call: TRBV4-2
clone_size: few
cdr3_nt: TGTGCCAGCAGCCAAGACCAGGGGGCGGACGGGGAGCTGTTTTTT
cdr3_aa: CASSQDQGADGELFF

j_call: TRBJ2-2
d_call: TRBD1
v_call: TRBV11-1
clone_size: few
cdr3_nt: TGTGCCAGCAGCTTAGCGCCAACCAGGGGGACCGGGGAGCTGTTTTTT
cdr3_aa: CASSLAPTRGTGELFF

j_call: TRBJ1-2
d_call: TRBD1
v_call: TRBV19
clone_size: many
cdr3_nt: TGTGCCAGTAGTCTCAGGGGGAAGTATGGCTACACCTTC
cdr3_aa: CASSLRGKYGYTF

j_call: TRBJ2-5
d_call: .
v_call: TRBV28
clone_size: .
cdr3_nt: TGTGCCAGCAGTTCCCCCTCCCGGGGGGCCGACGCGACCCAGTACTTC
cdr3_aa: CASSSPSRGADATQYF

j_call: TRBJ2-5
d_call: .
v_call: TRBV6-5
clone_size: many
cdr3_nt: TGTGCCAGCAGTTATAGTAGGGTTTCAAGGGAGACCCAGTACTTC
cdr3_aa: CASSYSRVSRETQYF

j_call: TRBJ1-6
d_call: .
v_call: TRBV7-8
clone_size: many
cdr3_nt: TGTGCCAGCAGCTTAGTTCAGGGAAGTTCACCCCTCCACTTT
cdr3_aa: CASSLVQGSSPLHF

j_call: TRBJ1-5
d_call: TRBD1
v_call: TRBV28
clone_size: few
cdr3_nt: TGTGCCAGAGTTTGGACAGGGAAAGGTGTCAAAGATAATCAGCCCCAGCATTTT
cdr3_aa: CARVWTGKGVKDNQPQHF

j_call: TRBJ2-5
d_call: TRBD2
v_call: TRBV11-2
clone_size: many
cdr3_nt: TGTGCCAGCAGCCCACTTGAGACTAGCGCCCTCCAAGAGACCCAGTACTTC
cdr3_aa: CASSPLETSALQETQYF

j_call: TRBJ1-1
d_call: .
v_call: TRBV10-1
clone_size: many
cdr3_nt: TGCGCCAGCAGTGACCGGGGGAGCACTGAAGCTTTCTTT
cdr3_aa: CASSDRGSTEAFF

j_call: TRBJ1-1
d_call: TRBD1
v_call: TRBV6-5
clone_size: many
cdr3_nt: TGTGCCAGCAGTTACTTACCCGGGACAGGCAGTGAAGCTTTCTTT
cdr3_aa: CASSYLPGTGSEAFF

j_call: TRBJ2-6
d_call: TRBD1
v_call: TRBV19
clone_size: .
cdr3_nt: TGTGCCACCGCTTCACAGGGGGCTAATGGGGCCAACGTCCTGACTTTC
cdr3_aa: CATASQGANGANVLTF

j_call: TRBJ2-4
d_call: .
v_call: TRBV11-2
clone_size: .
cdr3_nt: TGTGCCAGCACCACGATCGGGGGGCCGGGTGGAATTCAGTACTTC
cdr3_aa: CASTTIGGPGGIQYF

j_call: TRBJ2-2
d_call: TRBD1
v_call: TRBV12-3/TRBV12-4
clone_size: many
cdr3_nt: TGTGCCAGCAGTTTAGGCTGGACAGGGATCTCGAACACCGGGGAGCTGTTTTTT
cdr3_aa: CASSLGWTGISNTGELFF

j_call: TRBJ1-1
d_call: .
v_call: TRBV29-1
clone_size: many
cdr3_nt: TGCAGCGTTGTTAAGGGGTGGAGCGGGAACACTGAAGCTTTCTTT
cdr3_aa: CSVVKGWSGNTEAFF

j_call: TRBJ1-1
d_call: TRBD1
v_call: TRBV7-9
clone_size: few
cdr3_nt: TGTGCCAGCAGTCCGGGACAGGGGGCGTCTGCTTTCTTT
cdr3_aa: CASSPGQGASAFF

j_call: TRBJ1-6
d_call: TRBD1
v_call: TRBV24-1
clone_size: many
cdr3_nt: TGTGCCAGGACTAGACAGGGGGCGAAGCCGAATTCACCCCTCCACTTT
cdr3_aa: CARTRQGAKPNSPLHF

j_call: TRBJ1-3
d_call: .
v_call: TRBV5-4
clone_size: .
cdr3_nt: TGTGCCAGCAGCTTTGGTGGTATGAGTTCTGGAAACACCATATATTTT
cdr3_aa: CASSFGGMSSGNTIYF

j_call: TRBJ1-2
d_call: .
v_call: TRBV10-3
clone_size: few
cdr3_nt: TGTGCCATCAGTGATTCAGCGCCTTGGGGCTACACCTTC
cdr3_aa: CAISDSAPWGYTF

j_call: TRBJ1-1
d_call: .
v_call: TRBV6-5
clone_size: many
cdr3_nt: TGTGCCAGCAGTTACTCGGGGGGTAGCACTGAAGCTTTCTTT
cdr3_aa: CASSYSGGSTEAFF

j_call: TRBJ2-2
d_call: .
v_call: TRBV2
clone_size: many
cdr3_nt: TGTGCCAGCAGTCGTGAGGCCCGAGGGGAGCTGTTTTTT
cdr3_aa: CASSREARGELFF

j_call: TRBJ1-2
d_call: .
v_call: TRBV14
clone_size: many
cdr3_nt: TGTGCCAGCAGCTTGAATCTTAACTATGGCTACACCTTC
cdr3_aa: CASSLNLNYGYTF

j_call: TRBJ2-5
d_call: TRBD2
v_call: TRBV20-1
clone_size: few
cdr3_nt: TGCAGTGCTAGAGATCAGGCTAGCGGGGGAGAGACCCAGTACTTC
cdr3_aa: CSARDQASGGETQYF

j_call: TRBJ2-7
d_call: .
v_call: TRBV15
clone_size: many
cdr3_nt: TGTGCCACCAGCAGAGGCAGGACGCCCCAAGACAACGAGCAGTACTTC
cdr3_aa: CATSRGRTPQDNEQYF

j_call: TRBJ1-6
d_call: TRBD1
v_call: TRBV9
clone_size: .
cdr3_nt: TGTGCCAGCAGCGTAGGCGGACAGGCAGATTCACCCCTCCACTTT
cdr3_aa: CASSVGGQADSPLHF

j_call: TRBJ2-7
d_call: TRBD2
v_call: TRBV5-1
clone_size: many
cdr3_nt: TGCGCCAGCAGCCCGAGCGGGGGGAGCTCCTACGAGCAGTACTTC
cdr3_aa: CASSPSGGSSYEQYF

j_call: TRBJ1-1
d_call: TRBD1
v_call: TRBV3-1
clone_size: many
cdr3_nt: TGTGCCAGCAGCCCTCTCATGGGACAGCTGAGGACTGAAGCTTTCTTT
cdr3_aa: CASSPLMGQLRTEAFF

j_call: TRBJ2-5
d_call: TRBD2
v_call: TRBV6-1
clone_size: .
cdr3_nt: TGTGCCAGCAGTAAAAGCGGGGACTACCAAGAGACCCAGTACTTC
cdr3_aa: CASSKSGDYQETQYF

j_call: TRBJ1-2
d_call: TRBD1
v_call: TRBV5-1
clone_size: many
cdr3_nt: TGCGCCAGCAGCTTGGAACAGGGGTCTGGCTACACCTTC
cdr3_aa: CASSLEQGSGYTF

j_call: TRBJ2-7
d_call: .
v_call: TRBV11-2
clone_size: many
cdr3_nt: TGTGCCAGCAGCTTAGAGGATCGGCCTTTTACGGGCTCCTACGAGCAGTACTTC
cdr3_aa: CASSLEDRPFTGSYEQYF

j_call: TRBJ1-1
d_call: .
v_call: TRBV20-1
clone_size: .
cdr3_nt: TGCAGTGCTAGAATAGGTAGAGCTTTCTTT
cdr3_aa: CSARIGRAFF

j_call: TRBJ1-6
d_call: .
v_call: TRBV5-1
clone_size: many
cdr3_nt: TGCGCCAGCAGCTTAGGTCAGATTGGAAATTCACCCCTCCACTTT
cdr3_aa: CASSLGQIGNSPLHF

j_call: TRBJ2-2
d_call: .
v_call: TRBV3-1
clone_size: many
cdr3_nt: TGTGCCAGCAGCCAAGCGGATCGGACCGGGGAGCTGTTTTTT
cdr3_aa: CASSQADRTGELFF

j_call: TRBJ1-2
d_call: .
v_call: TRBV7-3
clone_size: many
cdr3_nt: TGTGCCAGCAGCTTAAACGGGCAAGGCTACACCTTC
cdr3_aa: CASSLNGQGYTF

j_call: TRBJ1-5
d_call: TRBD1
v_call: TRBV12-3/TRBV12-4
clone_size: many
cdr3_nt: TGTGCCAGCAGTTTCGGGACAGGGGGCAATCAGCCCCAGCATTTT
cdr3_aa: CASSFGTGGNQPQHF

j_call: TRBJ1-2
d_call: .
v_call: TRBV12-3/TRBV12-4
clone_size: many
cdr3_nt: TGTGCCAGCAGTTATAGGGAGGACTATGGCTACACCTTC
cdr3_aa: CASSYREDYGYTF

j_call: TRBJ1-1
d_call: .
v_call: TRBV6-1
clone_size: .
cdr3_nt: TGTGCCAGCTTGCAGGGAAGGAACACTGAAGCTTTCTTT
cdr3_aa: CASLQGRNTEAFF